The T cell receptor (beta chain) under discussion was sequenced for a study of early T cells in non-severe SARS-CoV-2 infection. Study context: Sequenced material consisted of bulk RNA (from unsorted whole blood), and chains were unpaired. Overall study findings and caveats: The VDJdb matching leaned toward anti-spike CD8 responses and overlooked private and CD4 specificities.

This clonotype was recorded many times. What it binds is not known. Separate cDNA molecules each had unique molecular identifiers attached to them. TCRdb analysed the 5' RACE reads with MiXCR anew, one entry per CDR3 protein. The data show about 63,000 distinct CDR3 sequences, 10% to 15% seen once. Specimen: whole blood. The receptor was isolated from an adult who was a healthcare worker with PCR-confirmed SARS-CoV-2 infection or an uninfected control (not recorded which).

This CDR3 is CASSVRTGVDTQYF. In DNA, the CDR3 is TGTGCCAGCAGCGTACGAACGGGGGTAGATACGCAGTATTTT. The chain has TRBV9 and TRBJ2-3; tentative D call: TRBD2 (6 bases). This CDR3 is 14 amino acids long. Trimming cost V 1 base and J 5 bases, with 11 bases left between them. The germline gives CDR1 SGDLS, CDR2 YYNGEE.